This T cell receptor (beta chain) was retrieved from a study of blood T cell repertoires in COVID-19. Study summary: The United States, Italy and Spain provided the acute and convalescent COVID-19 samples. The cDNA or gDNA used as material had been derived from T cells, B-cell-depleted T cells, or PBMCs.

Per the study methods: Amplification with reference gene primers provided the estimates of nucleated cell counts. Profiled with immunoSEQ multiplex PCR; TCRdb holds only in-frame clones, not every one. V, J and clone size are taken as reported in that table, and D and trimming were inferred from the DNA itself. The sample gives more than 65,000 clones, around nine tenths of which show up once; less than 6.5% is in the top ten. The CDR3 has 13 residues. Trimming left V 4 bases short and J 4 bases short, with 8 bases between. CDR1 is SGHNT, CDR2 YYREEE, per germline (reference sequence). This clone was seen only a few times.

The V gene is TRBV5-4, the J gene TRBJ1-4; D not resolved. The TCR was taken from a man in his 60s with acute or convalescent COVID-19. The material sequenced was peripheral blood. As DNA, the CDR3 is TGTGCCAGCAGCACACACGTTAATGAAAAACTGTTTTTT. Translating gives CASSTHVNEKLFF.